The source of this T cell receptor (beta chain) is a study of blood T cell repertoires in COVID-19. Trimming took 3 bases from V and 0 from J; bases not matched to a gene: 3. From germline, CDR1 is SGHKS and CDR2 YYEKEE (reference sequence). The CDR3 is 15 amino acids. Profiled with immunoSEQ multiplex PCR; TCRdb holds only in-frame clones, not every one. The table has roughly 120,000 clones, 65% to 90% seen once; the top ten hold 9.5% to 13%. Sequences were obtained from peripheral blood. The V and J genes are TRBV5-5 and TRBJ1-3; 7 bases agree with TRBD1. The receptor was derived from a man aged 80 or over with acute or convalescent COVID-19. CDR3 protein: CASSWGQYSGNTIYF. In DNA form, the CDR3 reads TGTGCCAGCAGCTGGGGACAGTACTCTGGAAACACCATATATTTT. The full variable domain, its missing parts supplied by reference TRBV5-5 and TRBJ1-3, is DAGVTQSPTHLIKTRGQQVTLRCSPISGHKSVSWYQQVLGQGPQFIFQYYEKEERGRGNFPDRFSARQFPNYSSELNVNALLLGDSALYLCASSWGQYSGNTIYFGEGSWLTVV.